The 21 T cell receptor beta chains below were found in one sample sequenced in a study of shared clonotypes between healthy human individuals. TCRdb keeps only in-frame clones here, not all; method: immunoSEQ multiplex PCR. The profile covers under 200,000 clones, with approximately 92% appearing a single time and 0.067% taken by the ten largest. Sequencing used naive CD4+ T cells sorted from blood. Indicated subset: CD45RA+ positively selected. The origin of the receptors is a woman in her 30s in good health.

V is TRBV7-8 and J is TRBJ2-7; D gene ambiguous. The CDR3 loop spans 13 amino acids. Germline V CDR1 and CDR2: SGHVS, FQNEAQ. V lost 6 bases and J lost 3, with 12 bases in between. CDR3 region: CASSLFSIYEQYF. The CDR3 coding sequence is TGTGCCAGCAGTCTCTTCAGCATCTACGAGCAGTACTTC.

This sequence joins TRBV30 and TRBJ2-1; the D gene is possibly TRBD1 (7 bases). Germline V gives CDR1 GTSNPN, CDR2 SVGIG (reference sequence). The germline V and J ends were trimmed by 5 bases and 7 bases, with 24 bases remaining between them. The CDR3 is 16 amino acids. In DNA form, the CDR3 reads TGTGCCTGGGATAATAAGGGGGCGGGGAATTGGAATGAGCAGTTCTTC. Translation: CAWDNKGAGNWNEQFF.

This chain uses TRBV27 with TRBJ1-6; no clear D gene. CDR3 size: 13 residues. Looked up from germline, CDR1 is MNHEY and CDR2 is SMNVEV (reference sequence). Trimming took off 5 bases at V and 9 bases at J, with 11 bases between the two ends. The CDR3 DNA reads TGTGCCAGCAGTGAAAGGGTCGGTTCACCCCTCCACTTT. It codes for CASSERVGSPLHF.

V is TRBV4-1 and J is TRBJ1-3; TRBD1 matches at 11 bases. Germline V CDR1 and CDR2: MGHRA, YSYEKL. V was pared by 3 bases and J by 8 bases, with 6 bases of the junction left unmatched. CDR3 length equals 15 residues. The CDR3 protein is CASSQGQGEWDTIYF. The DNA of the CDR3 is TGCGCCAGCAGCCAGGGACAGGGGGAGTGGGACACCATATATTTT.

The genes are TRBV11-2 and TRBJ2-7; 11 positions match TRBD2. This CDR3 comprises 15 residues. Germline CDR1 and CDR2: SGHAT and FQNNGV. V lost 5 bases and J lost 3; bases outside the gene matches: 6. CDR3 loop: CASSHVAGGLYEQYF. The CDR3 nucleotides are TGTGCCAGCAGCCACGTAGCGGGAGGGCTCTACGAGCAGTACTTC.

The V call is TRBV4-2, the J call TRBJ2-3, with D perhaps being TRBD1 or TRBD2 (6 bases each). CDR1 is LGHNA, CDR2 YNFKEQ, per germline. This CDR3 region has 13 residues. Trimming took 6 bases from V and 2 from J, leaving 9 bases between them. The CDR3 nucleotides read TGTGCCAGCAGGGGGGGCTCCACAGATACGCAGTATTTT. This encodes CASRGGSTDTQYF.

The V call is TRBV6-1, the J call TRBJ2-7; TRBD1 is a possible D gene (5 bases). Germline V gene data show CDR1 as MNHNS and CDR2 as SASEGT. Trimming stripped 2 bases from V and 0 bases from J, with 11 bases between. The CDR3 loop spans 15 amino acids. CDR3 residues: CASSESQGSSYEQYF. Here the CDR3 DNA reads TGTGCCAGCAGTGAAAGCCAGGGTAGCTCCTACGAGCAGTACTTC.

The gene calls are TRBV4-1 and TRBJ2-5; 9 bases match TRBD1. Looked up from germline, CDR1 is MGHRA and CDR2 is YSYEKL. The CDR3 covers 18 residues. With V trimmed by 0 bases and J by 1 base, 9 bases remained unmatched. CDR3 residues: CASSQDPKDRGLQETQYF. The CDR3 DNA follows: TGCGCCAGCAGCCAAGATCCAAAGGACAGGGGCCTCCAAGAGACCCAGTACTTC.

CDR3 in amino acids: CASSDMTKQGSHEQYF. CDR3 nucleotides: TGTGCCAGCAGTGACATGACAAAACAGGGTAGCCACGAGCAGTACTTC. This chain connects TRBV25-1 to TRBJ2-7, with D perhaps matching TRBD1 (6 bases). Germline-derived CDR1 and CDR2 are MGHDK and SYGVNS. The CDR3 extends over 16 amino acids. Trimming stripped 3 bases from V and 5 bases from J, with 20 bases between.

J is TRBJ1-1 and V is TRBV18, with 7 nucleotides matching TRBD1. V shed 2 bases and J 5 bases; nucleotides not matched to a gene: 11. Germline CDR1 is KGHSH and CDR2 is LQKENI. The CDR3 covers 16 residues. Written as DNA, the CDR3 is TGTGCCAGCTCACCATTCACAGGGGAAGATGGTACTGAAGCTTTCTTT. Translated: CASSPFTGEDGTEAFF.

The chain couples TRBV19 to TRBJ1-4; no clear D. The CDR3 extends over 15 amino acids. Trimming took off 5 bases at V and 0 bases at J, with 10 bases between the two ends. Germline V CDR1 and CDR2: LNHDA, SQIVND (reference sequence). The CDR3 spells CASSFNTATNEKLFF. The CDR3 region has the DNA TGTGCCAGTAGTTTCAACACCGCAACTAATGAAAAACTGTTTTTT.

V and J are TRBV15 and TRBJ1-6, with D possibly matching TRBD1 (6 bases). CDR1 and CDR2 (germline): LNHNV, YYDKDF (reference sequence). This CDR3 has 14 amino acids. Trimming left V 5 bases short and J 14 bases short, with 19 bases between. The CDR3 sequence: CATSAGGAGITLHF. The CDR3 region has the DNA TGTGCCACCAGCGCCGGGGGGGCCGGGATAACCCTCCACTTT.

The CDR3 region has the DNA TGCGCCAGCAGCCAAAACAGGAACACTGAAGCTTTCTTT. Translating gives CASSQNRNTEAFF. The rearrangement links TRBV4-1 to TRBJ1-1; D remains unclear. Germline V gene data show CDR1 as MGHRA and CDR2 as YSYEKL. V lost 2 bases, J lost 1 base, and 5 bases lay in between. The CDR3 consists of 13 residues.

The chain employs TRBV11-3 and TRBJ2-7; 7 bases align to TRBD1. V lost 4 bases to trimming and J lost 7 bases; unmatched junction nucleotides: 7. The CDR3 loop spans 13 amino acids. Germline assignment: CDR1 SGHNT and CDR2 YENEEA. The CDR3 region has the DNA TGTGCCAGCAGCTGGAACAGGGGCAGTGAGCAGTACTTC. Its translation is CASSWNRGSEQYF. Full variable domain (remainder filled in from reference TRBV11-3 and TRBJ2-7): EAGVVQSPRYKIIEKKQPVAFWCNPISGHNTLYWYLQNLGQGPELLIRYENEEAVDDSQLPKDRFSAERLKGVDSTLKIQPAELGDSAVYLCASSWNRGSEQYFGPGTRLTVT.

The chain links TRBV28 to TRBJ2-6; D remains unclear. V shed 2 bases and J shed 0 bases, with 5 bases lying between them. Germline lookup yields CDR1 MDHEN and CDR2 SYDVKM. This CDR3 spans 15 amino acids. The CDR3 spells CASSLELSGANVLTF. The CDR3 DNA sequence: TGTGCCAGCAGTTTAGAGCTCTCTGGGGCCAACGTCCTGACTTTC.

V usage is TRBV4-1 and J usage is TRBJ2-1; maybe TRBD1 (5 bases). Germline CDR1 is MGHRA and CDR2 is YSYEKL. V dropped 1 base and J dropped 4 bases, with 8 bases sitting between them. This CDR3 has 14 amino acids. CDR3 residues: CASSQVAGYNEQFF. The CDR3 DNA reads TGCGCCAGCAGCCAAGTCGCAGGGTACAATGAGCAGTTCTTC.

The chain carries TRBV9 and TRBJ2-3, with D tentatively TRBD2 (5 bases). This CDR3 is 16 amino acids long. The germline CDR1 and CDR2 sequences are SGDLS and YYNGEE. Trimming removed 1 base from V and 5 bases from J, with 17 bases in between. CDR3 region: CASSVRTAPPGDTQYF. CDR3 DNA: TGTGCCAGCAGCGTACGGACTGCACCTCCCGGAGATACGCAGTATTTT.

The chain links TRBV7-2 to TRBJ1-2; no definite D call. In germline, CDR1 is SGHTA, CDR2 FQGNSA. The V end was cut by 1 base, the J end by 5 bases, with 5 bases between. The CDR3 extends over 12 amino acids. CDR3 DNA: TGTGCCAGCAGCTTAGACCGATATGGCTACACCTTC. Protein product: CASSLDRYGYTF.

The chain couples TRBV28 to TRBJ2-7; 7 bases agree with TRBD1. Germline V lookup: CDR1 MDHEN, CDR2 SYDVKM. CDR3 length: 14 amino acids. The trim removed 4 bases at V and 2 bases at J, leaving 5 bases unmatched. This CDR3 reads CASSSGQITYEQYF. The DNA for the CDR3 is TGTGCCAGCAGTTCGGGACAGATCACCTACGAGCAGTACTTC.

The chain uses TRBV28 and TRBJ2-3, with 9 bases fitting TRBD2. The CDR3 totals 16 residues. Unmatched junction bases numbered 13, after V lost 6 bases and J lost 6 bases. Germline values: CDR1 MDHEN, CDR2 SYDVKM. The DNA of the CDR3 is TGTGCCAGCAGATTTAGCGGGAGTGTGGTGTCGGATACGCAGTATTTT. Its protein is CASRFSGSVVSDTQYF.

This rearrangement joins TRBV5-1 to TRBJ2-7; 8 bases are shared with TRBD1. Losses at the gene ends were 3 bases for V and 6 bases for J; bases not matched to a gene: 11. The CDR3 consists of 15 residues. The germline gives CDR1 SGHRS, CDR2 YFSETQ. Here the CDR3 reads CASSSLDRVRGEQYF. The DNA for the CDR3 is TGCGCCAGCAGCTCTCTGGACAGGGTTCGCGGCGAGCAGTACTTC.